The subject of this entry is one TCR beta chain. These data come from a study of blood T cell repertoires in COVID-19. Study-wide background: Donors in the United States, Italy and Spain gave samples during acute or convalescent COVID-19. The cDNA or gDNA used as material had been derived from T cells, B-cell-depleted T cells, or PBMCs.

The V gene's germline CDR1 is SGHRS and CDR2 YFSETQ. This CDR3 contains 19 residues. The trim removed 4 bases at V and 2 bases at J, leaving 14 bases unmatched. Original data processing: Researchers report that nucleated cell counts were estimated from reference gene primer amplification. Method: immunoSEQ multiplex PCR; TCRdb's copy keeps in-frame clones and lacks some. V, J and clone size were drawn from that table, and D and trimming were deduced from the DNA. The sample holds over 350,000 clones, around 89% seen once. What was sequenced was peripheral blood. The J gene is TRBJ2-1, the V gene TRBV5-1; 11 bases are shared with TRBD2. This clonotype originated in a woman aged 25-40 years with acute or convalescent COVID-19. Written as DNA, the CDR3 is TGCGCCAGCAGCCTCCAGGGTGGGGCTAGCGGGGGGCCCTACAATGAGCAGTTCTTC. Encoded protein: CASSLQGGASGGPYNEQFF.